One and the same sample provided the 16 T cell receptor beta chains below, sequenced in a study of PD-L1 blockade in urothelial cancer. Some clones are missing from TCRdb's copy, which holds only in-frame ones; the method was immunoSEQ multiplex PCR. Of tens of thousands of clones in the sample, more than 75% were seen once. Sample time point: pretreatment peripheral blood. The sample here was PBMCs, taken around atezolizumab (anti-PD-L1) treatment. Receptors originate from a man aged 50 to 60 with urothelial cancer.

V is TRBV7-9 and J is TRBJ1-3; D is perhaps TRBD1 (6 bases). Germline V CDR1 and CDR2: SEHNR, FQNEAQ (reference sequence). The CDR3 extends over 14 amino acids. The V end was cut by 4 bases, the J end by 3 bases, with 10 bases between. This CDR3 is CASSWGGNGNTIYF. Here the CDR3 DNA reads TGTGCCAGCAGCTGGGGGGGCAATGGAAACACCATATATTTT.

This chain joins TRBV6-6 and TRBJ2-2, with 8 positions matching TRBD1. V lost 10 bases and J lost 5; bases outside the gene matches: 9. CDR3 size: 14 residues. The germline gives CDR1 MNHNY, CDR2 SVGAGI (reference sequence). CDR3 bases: TGTGCCACCAAGGACAGGGTAGGAACCGGGGAGCTGTTTTTT. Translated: CATKDRVGTGELFF.

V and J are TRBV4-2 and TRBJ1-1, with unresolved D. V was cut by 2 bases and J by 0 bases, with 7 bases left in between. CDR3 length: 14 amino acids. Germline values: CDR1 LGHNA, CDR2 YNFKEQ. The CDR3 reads CASSQQLMNTEAFF. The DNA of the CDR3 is TGTGCCAGCAGCCAACAGTTAATGAACACTGAAGCTTTCTTT.

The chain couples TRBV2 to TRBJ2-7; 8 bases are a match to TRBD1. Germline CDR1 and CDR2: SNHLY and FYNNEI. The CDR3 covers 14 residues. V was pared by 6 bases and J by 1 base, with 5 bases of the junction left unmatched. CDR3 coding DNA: TGTGCCAGCAGAATACAGGGGGTGTCCTACGAGCAGTACTTC. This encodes CASRIQGVSYEQYF.

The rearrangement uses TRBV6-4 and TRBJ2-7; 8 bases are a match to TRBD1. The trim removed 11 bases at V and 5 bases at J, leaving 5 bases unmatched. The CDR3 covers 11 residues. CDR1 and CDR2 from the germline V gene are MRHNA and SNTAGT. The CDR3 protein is CAGRQGNEQYF. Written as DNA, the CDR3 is TGTGCCGGGAGACAGGGGAACGAGCAGTACTTC.

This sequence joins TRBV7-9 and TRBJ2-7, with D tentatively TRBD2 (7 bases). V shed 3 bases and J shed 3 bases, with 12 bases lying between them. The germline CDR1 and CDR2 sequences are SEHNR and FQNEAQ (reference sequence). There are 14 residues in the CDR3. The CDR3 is CASSLGGLDYEQYF. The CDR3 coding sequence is TGTGCCAGCAGCTTGGGGGGGCTAGACTACGAGCAGTACTTC.

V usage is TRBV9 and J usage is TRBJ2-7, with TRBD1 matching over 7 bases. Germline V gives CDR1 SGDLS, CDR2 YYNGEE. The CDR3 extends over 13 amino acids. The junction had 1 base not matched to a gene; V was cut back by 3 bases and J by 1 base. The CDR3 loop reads CASSAGQSYEQYF. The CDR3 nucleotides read TGTGCCAGCAGCGCGGGACAGTCCTACGAGCAGTACTTC.

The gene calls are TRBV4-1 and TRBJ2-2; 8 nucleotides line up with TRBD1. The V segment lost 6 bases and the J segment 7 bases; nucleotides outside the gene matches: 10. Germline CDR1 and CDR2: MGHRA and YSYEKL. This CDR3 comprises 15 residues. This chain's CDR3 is CASRNPGQVIGELFF. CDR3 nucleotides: TGCGCCAGCAGGAACCCGGGACAGGTCATCGGGGAGCTGTTTTTT.

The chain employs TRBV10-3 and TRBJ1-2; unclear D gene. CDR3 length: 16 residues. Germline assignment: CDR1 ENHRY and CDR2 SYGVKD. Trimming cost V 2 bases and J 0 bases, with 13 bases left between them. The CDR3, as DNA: TGTGCCATCAGTGAGCTAGGGAGCAAGACTAACTATGGCTACACCTTC. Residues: CAISELGSKTNYGYTF.

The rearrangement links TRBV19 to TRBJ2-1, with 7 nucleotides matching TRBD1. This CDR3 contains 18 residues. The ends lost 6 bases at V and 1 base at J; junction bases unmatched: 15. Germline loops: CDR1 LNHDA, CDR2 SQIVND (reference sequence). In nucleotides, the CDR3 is TGTGCCAGTAGCGCCGGGACAGTGAGACCTCCTTCCTACAATGAGCAGTTCTTC. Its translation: CASSAGTVRPPSYNEQFF.

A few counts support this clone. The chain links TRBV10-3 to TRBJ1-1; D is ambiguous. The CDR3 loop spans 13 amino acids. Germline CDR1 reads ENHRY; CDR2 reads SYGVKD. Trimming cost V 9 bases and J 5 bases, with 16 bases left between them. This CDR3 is CAMRASGGTEAFF. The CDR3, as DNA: TGTGCCATGCGGGCCTCAGGTGGGACTGAAGCTTTCTTT.

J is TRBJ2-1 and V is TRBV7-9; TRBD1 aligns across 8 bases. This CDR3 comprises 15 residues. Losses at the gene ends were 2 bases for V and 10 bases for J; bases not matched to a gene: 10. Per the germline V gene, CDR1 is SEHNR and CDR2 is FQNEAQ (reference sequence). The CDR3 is CASSLFSGTGGEQFF. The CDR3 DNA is TGTGCCAGCAGCTTATTTTCTGGGACAGGTGGCGAGCAGTTCTTC.

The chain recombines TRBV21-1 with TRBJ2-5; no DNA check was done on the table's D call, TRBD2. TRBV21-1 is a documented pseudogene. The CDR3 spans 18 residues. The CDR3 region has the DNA TGTGCCAGCAGCAAAGAGGGCGGGAGCGAGCCGTACCAAGAGACCCAGTACTTC. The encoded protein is CASSKEGGSEPYQETQYF.

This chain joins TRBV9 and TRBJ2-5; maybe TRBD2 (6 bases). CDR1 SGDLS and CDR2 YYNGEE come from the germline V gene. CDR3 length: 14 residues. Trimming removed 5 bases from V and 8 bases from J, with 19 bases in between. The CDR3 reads CASSPVLEGHTQYF. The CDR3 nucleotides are TGTGCCAGCAGTCCCGTACTGGAGGGGCACACCCAGTACTTC.

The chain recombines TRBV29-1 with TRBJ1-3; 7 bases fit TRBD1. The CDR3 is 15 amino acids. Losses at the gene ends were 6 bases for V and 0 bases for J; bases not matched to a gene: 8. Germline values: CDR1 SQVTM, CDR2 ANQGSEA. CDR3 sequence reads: CSVGLDRVSGNTIYF. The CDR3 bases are TGCAGCGTAGGTCTCGACAGGGTCTCTGGAAACACCATATATTTT.

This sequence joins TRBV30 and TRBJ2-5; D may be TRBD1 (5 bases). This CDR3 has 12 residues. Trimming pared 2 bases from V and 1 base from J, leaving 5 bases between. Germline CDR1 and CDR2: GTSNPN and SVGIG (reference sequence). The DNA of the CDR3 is TGTGCCTGGAGTAGGGGCCAAGAGACCCAGTACTTC. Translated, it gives CAWSRGQETQYF.